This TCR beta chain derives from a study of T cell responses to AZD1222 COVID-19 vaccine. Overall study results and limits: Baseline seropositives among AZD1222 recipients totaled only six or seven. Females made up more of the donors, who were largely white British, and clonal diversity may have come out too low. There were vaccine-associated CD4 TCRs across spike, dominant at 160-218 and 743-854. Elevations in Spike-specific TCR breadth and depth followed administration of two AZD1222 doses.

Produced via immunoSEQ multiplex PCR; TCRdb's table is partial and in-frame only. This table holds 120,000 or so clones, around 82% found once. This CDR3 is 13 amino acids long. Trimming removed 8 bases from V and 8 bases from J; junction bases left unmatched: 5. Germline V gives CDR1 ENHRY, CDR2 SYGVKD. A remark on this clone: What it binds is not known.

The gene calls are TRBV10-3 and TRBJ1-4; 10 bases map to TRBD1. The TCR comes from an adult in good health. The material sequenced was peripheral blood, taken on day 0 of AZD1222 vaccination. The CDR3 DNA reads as TGTGCCATCTCGGGGACAGGGGAGGAAAAACTGTTTTTT. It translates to CAISGTGEEKLFF.